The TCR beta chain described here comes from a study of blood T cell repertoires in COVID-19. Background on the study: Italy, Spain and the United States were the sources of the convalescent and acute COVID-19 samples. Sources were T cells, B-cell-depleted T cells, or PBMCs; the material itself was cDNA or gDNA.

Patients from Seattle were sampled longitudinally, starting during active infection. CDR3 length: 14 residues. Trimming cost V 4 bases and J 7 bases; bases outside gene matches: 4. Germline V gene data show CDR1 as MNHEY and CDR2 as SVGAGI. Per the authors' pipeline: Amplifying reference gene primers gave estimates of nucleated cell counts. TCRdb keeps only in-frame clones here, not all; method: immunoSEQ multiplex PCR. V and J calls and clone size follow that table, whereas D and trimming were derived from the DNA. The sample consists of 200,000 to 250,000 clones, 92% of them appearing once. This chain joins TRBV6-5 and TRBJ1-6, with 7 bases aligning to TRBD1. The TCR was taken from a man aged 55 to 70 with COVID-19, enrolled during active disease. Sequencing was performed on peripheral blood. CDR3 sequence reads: CASSFGDRNSPLHF. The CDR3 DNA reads TGTGCCAGCAGTTTTGGGGACAGAAATTCACCCCTCCACTTT.